This T cell receptor (beta chain) was captured in a study of T cell repertoires in cytomegalovirus infection. Looking at the study overall: Matching HLA type, along with CMV infection, was indicated by public TCR beta signatures.

The CDR3 spans 16 residues. V lost 3 bases and J lost 11; bases outside the gene matches: 19. The germline CDR1 and CDR2 sequences are SGHDT and YYEEEE. Study conclusions and caveats: It was HLA-C-restricted CMV-specific TCR beta clonotypes that dominated the response ex vivo. Identification of carriers of CMV plus the relevant HLA was performed using cumulative public TCR beta family frequency.

TCRdb reprocessed the reads via MiXCR and lists one record per CDR3 protein. This table holds approximately 500,000 distinct CDR3 sequences, around 11% found once. This clonotype occurred many times. The antigen is not known. The clonotype comes from a human donor in good health (CMV status not recorded). Some clones in this sample may be carry-over from other donors' samples. The chain has TRBV5-6 and TRBJ1-1; 7 bases are shared with TRBD1. Sequencing was done on a sample of PBMCs. As DNA, the CDR3 is TGTGCCAGCAGCTGCTACCTCGACAGGGTCGCTGCGGGGGCTTTCTTT. As protein: CASSCYLDRVAAGAFF.